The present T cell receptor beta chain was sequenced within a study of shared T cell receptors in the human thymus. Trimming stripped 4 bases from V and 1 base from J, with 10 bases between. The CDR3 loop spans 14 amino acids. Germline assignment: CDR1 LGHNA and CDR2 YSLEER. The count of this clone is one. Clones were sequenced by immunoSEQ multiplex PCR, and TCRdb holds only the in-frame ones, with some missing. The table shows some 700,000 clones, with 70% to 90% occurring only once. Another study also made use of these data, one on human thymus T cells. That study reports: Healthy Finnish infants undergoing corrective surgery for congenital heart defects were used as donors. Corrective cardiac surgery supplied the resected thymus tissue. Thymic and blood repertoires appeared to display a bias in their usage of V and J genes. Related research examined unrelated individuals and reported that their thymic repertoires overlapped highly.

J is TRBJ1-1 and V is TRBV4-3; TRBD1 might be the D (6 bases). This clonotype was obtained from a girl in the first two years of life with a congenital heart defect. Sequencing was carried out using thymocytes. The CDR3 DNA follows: TGCGCCAGCAGCCCGGGAGGGGGGAACACTGAAGCTTTCTTT. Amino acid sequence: CASSPGGGNTEAFF.